These 32 T cell receptor beta chains were all obtained from the same sample, sequenced in a study of OX40 agonist ivuxolimab in advanced cancers. Generated by immunoSEQ multiplex PCR, the TCRdb table keeps only in-frame clones and is missing some. The sample lists tens of thousands of clones; around 89% were seen once. This specimen consisted of CD4+ or CD8+ T cells sorted from blood, obtained in a trial of the OX40 agonist ivuxolimab. These receptors were taken from an adult with an advanced solid tumor such as melanoma, head and neck, liver or kidney cancer.

The rearrangement joins TRBV7-2 to TRBJ1-2; the match to TRBD1 covers 11 bases. The CDR3 contains 16 residues. Germline CDR1 SGHTA, CDR2 FQGNSA. J gave up 5 bases and V 1 base, and 6 bases lay outside the gene matches. The CDR3 sequence is CASSLGGTGGWYGYTF. CDR3 DNA sequence: TGTGCCAGCAGCTTAGGAGGGACAGGGGGTTGGTATGGCTACACCTTC.

V is TRBV28 and J is TRBJ2-7; 10 nucleotides agree with TRBD2. V lost 2 bases, J lost 9 bases, and 10 bases stayed unmatched. The CDR3 length is 15 residues. The V gene's germline CDR1 is MDHEN and CDR2 SYDVKM. CDR3: CASSLLTSGKDRQYF. CDR3 DNA sequence: TGTGCCAGCAGTTTACTCACTAGCGGGAAAGATAGGCAGTACTTC.

The chain recombines TRBV27 with TRBJ2-6; D unresolved. V shed 5 bases and J shed 2 bases, with 10 bases lying between them. CDR1 and CDR2 from the germline V gene are MNHEY and SMNVEV (reference sequence). The CDR3 is made up of 15 amino acids. The CDR3 reads CASSLVGTGANVLTF. Written as DNA, the CDR3 is TGTGCCAGCAGTCTCGTAGGGACTGGGGCCAACGTCCTGACTTTC.

The chain carries TRBV27 and TRBJ2-1; TRBD1 matches at 9 bases. V lost 5 bases to trimming and J lost 3 bases; unmatched junction nucleotides: 5. Germline V gene sequence: CDR1 MNHEY, CDR2 SMNVEV (reference sequence). This CDR3 has 15 residues. In DNA, the CDR3 is TGTGCCAGCAGTAGTGGGGACAGGGTCTACAATGAGCAGTTCTTC. The encoded protein is CASSSGDRVYNEQFF.

The genes are TRBV6-4 and TRBJ2-3; 11 bases fit TRBD2. The CDR3 has 17 amino acids. Unmatched junction bases numbered 10, after V lost 0 bases and J lost 8 bases. CDR1 is MRHNA and CDR2 is SNTAGT in the germline V gene. Written as DNA, the CDR3 is TGTGCCAGCAGTGACTCCGGGGCTAGCGGGGGGCTCAGTACGCAGTATTTT. Residues: CASSDSGASGGLSTQYF.

In its sample, this clone ranks as medium-sized. This chain uses TRBV7-3 with TRBJ2-1; TRBD2 matches at 7 bases. The V gene's germline CDR1 is SGHTA and CDR2 FQGTGA. This CDR3 is 16 amino acids long. The J segment lost 3 bases and the V segment lost 2 bases, leaving 7 bases of the junction unmatched. CDR3 protein: CASSLVGGSSYNEQFF. The CDR3 DNA reads as TGTGCCAGCAGCTTAGTAGGCGGGAGTAGCTACAATGAGCAGTTCTTC.

The J gene is TRBJ1-1, the V gene TRBV6-1, with D hard to call. Between the trimmed V and J ends, which lost 1 base and 0 bases, there was a span of 9 bases. Germline V lookup: CDR1 MNHNS, CDR2 SASEGT. CDR3 length: 15 amino acids. The CDR3 sequence is CASSEVHSLNTEAFF. The DNA of the CDR3 is TGTGCCAGCAGTGAAGTCCACAGCCTGAACACTGAAGCTTTCTTT.

Details on this clone: The same CDR3 can be traced to other DNA sequences in this sample. The V and J genes are TRBV2 and TRBJ2-7, with D perhaps TRBD2 (5 bases). The V and J ends lost 7 bases and 6 bases respectively, with 25 bases between them. Germline lookup yields CDR1 SNHLY and CDR2 FYNNEI. The CDR3 length is 16 residues. The CDR3, as DNA: TGTGCCAGCAAGTGGGCTCCCTCGGGGTACGATGTCGAGCAGTACTTC. It codes for CASKWAPSGYDVEQYF.

V is TRBV7-3 and J is TRBJ2-5; the D is unclear. This CDR3 comprises 15 residues. Trimming left V 5 bases short and J 2 bases short, with 15 bases between. Germline V CDR1 and CDR2: SGHTA, FQGTGA. The CDR3 here is CASSPSAAIQETQYF. The CDR3 DNA is TGTGCCAGCAGCCCCTCGGCGGCCATACAAGAGACCCAGTACTTC.

This clone was seen a single time. In DNA, the CDR3 is TGCGCCAGCAGCCACGCTAAGGGCTTTGAGCAGTACTTC. This sequence encodes CASSHAKGFEQYF. The V and J genes are TRBV4-3 and TRBJ2-7; unclear D gene. The CDR3 extends over 13 amino acids. Germline lookup yields CDR1 LGHNA and CDR2 YSLEER. Trimming took off 3 bases at V and 7 bases at J, with 13 bases between the two ends.

CDR3: CASSYSGSYGYTF. The CDR3, as DNA: TGTGCCAGCAGTTACTCAGGCAGCTATGGCTACACCTTC. The rearrangement uses TRBV6-6 and TRBJ1-2; the D is unclear. V was shortened by 0 bases and J by 4 bases, with 6 bases between the two germline ends. CDR1 and CDR2 from the germline V gene are MNHNY and SVGAGI (reference sequence). The CDR3 is 13 residues long.

The chain combines TRBV6-6 with TRBJ1-2; D gene uncertain. Trimming took off 2 bases at V and 6 bases at J, with 10 bases between the two ends. Germline CDR1 and CDR2: MNHNY and SVGAGI (reference sequence). The CDR3 sequence is 13 residues long. The CDR3 is CASSYNYRDGYTF. CDR3 in DNA: TGTGCCAGCAGTTACAACTATCGGGATGGCTACACCTTC.

The V and J genes are TRBV5-5 and TRBJ2-7, with 9 bases that match TRBD1. V gave up 0 bases and J gave up 6 bases; unmatched junction bases: 4. CDR1 is SGHKS and CDR2 is YYEKEE in the germline V gene (reference sequence). The CDR3 length is 14 residues. CDR3 nucleotide sequence: TGTGCCAGCAGCTTGGTGACAGGGGGAAGCGAGCAGTACTTC. Its translation: CASSLVTGGSEQYF.

V usage is TRBV27 and J usage is TRBJ1-1; D ambiguous. The CDR3 extends over 13 amino acids. Germline CDR1 reads MNHEY; CDR2 reads SMNVEV (reference sequence). Deletions cut 8 bases from V and 0 bases from J, with 10 bases between. Written as DNA, the CDR3 is TGTGCCAGCTTTCCGGGGTTGAACACTGAAGCTTTCTTT. Translation: CASFPGLNTEAFF.

V gene TRBV6-5 combines with J gene TRBJ1-2, with TRBD1 matching 8 bases. The CDR3 length is 16 residues. Germline CDR1 MNHEY, CDR2 SVGAGI. Trimming took 4 bases from V and 6 from J; bases not matched to a gene: 13. As DNA, the CDR3 is TGTGCCAGCAGTTTGGACAGTTACAGGGGGGCTGATGGCTACACCTTC. It encodes CASSLDSYRGADGYTF.

The chain joins TRBV5-1 to TRBJ1-1, with D tentatively TRBD1 (5 bases). The germline V gene has CDR1 SGHRS and CDR2 YFSETQ. V dropped 4 bases and J dropped 4 bases, with 14 bases sitting between them. The CDR3 has 14 amino acids. The CDR3 nucleotides are TGCGCCAGCAGCCTGGGGGGGGGTCCCACTGAAGCTTTCTTT. This gives the protein CASSLGGGPTEAFF.

The rearrangement joins TRBV2 to TRBJ1-2, with unresolved D. The CDR3 extends over 12 amino acids. Germline CDR1 is SNHLY and CDR2 is FYNNEI. V dropped 9 bases and J dropped 8 bases, with 16 bases sitting between them. The CDR3 sequence is CARVTESAGYTF. The CDR3 nucleotides read TGTGCCAGAGTGACGGAGTCAGCCGGCTACACCTTC.

This clone was seen only a few times. The chain carries TRBV27 and TRBJ1-5; D ambiguous. Deletions cut 6 bases from V and 0 bases from J, with 9 bases between. Germline CDR1 MNHEY, CDR2 SMNVEV (reference sequence). The CDR3 length is 14 residues. The CDR3 coding sequence is TGTGCCAGCAGCGACCCTAATAGCAATCAGCCCCAGCATTTT. Its protein product is CASSDPNSNQPQHF.

The chain combines TRBV6-5 with TRBJ2-1; weak D call: TRBD2 (6 bases). The CDR3 covers 14 residues. Germline loops: CDR1 MNHEY, CDR2 SVGAGI. With 5 bases removed from V and 8 bases from J, the gap between germline ends came to 16 bases. Here the CDR3 DNA reads TGTGCCAGCAGTGCCCGACTAGATTTGGATGAGCAGTTCTTC. This translates into CASSARLDLDEQFF.

This chain connects TRBV28 to TRBJ2-3; maybe TRBD1 (6 bases). This CDR3 has 17 amino acids. Trimming stripped 7 bases from V and 2 bases from J, with 22 bases between. CDR1 and CDR2 from the germline V gene are MDHEN and SYDVKM. CDR3 amino acids: CASTHSDGQGFTDTQYF. DNA of the CDR3: TGTGCCAGCACCCATTCTGATGGGCAGGGGTTCACAGATACGCAGTATTTT.

Worth noting for this clone: A junction end diverges from the germline sequence, so it may reflect a read error. The rearrangement uses TRBV5-3 and TRBJ2-3; D might be TRBD2 (5 bases). TRBV5-3 is marked as an open reading frame, function uncertain. The CDR3 consists of 15 residues. The CDR3 DNA reads TGTGCCAGCAGCTTGGCCGAGGGAGCGGAAGATACGCAGTATTTT. Translated: CASSLAEGAEDTQYF.

The rearrangement links TRBV30 to TRBJ2-2; D uncertain. This CDR3 has 13 amino acids. V lost 2 bases and J lost 1, with 5 bases in between. From germline, CDR1 is GTSNPN and CDR2 SVGIG (reference sequence). In DNA, the CDR3 is TGTGCCTGGAGTCCCGGGAACACCGGGGAGCTGTTTTTT. Protein product: CAWSPGNTGELFF.

V usage is TRBV30 and J usage is TRBJ1-1, with 11 nucleotides matching TRBD1. The germline V gene encodes CDR1 GTSNPN and CDR2 SVGIG (reference sequence). The CDR3 loop spans 14 amino acids. The J segment lost 6 bases and the V segment lost 2 bases, leaving 5 bases of the junction unmatched. CDR3: CAWSSGQGAAEAFF. The DNA of the CDR3 is TGTGCCTGGAGTTCCGGACAGGGGGCGGCTGAAGCTTTCTTT.

This clone has a single count. The genes are TRBV11-2 and TRBJ2-2, with D perhaps matching TRBD1 (5 bases). The germline gives CDR1 SGHAT, CDR2 FQNNGV. The length of the CDR3 is 12 residues. Trimming pared 2 bases from V and 11 bases from J, leaving 9 bases between. The CDR3 here is CASSLQGIELFF. CDR3 in DNA: TGTGCCAGCAGCTTACAGGGAATAGAGCTGTTTTTT.

This chain links TRBV25-1 with TRBJ1-2; a weak D match, TRBD1 (6 bases). Looked up from germline, CDR1 is MGHDK and CDR2 is SYGVNS. V lost 9 bases to trimming and J lost 4 bases, with 24 bases between them. The CDR3 extends over 16 amino acids. CDR3 protein: CARPAGDGTSFYGYTF. In DNA, the CDR3 is TGTGCCAGACCCGCAGGGGACGGAACTAGCTTCTATGGCTACACCTTC.

The V call is TRBV7-2, the J call TRBJ2-3; the match to TRBD2 covers 12 bases. The germline V gene has CDR1 SGHTA and CDR2 FQGNSA. V lost 2 bases to trimming and J lost 3 bases; unmatched junction nucleotides: 3. CDR3 length: 16 amino acids. DNA of the CDR3: TGTGCCAGCAGCTTACTAGCGGGGGGGCAAACAGATACGCAGTATTTT. It is translated as CASSLLAGGQTDTQYF.

The V call is TRBV7-9, the J call TRBJ2-7; 8 bases match TRBD2. V was clipped by 5 bases and J by 3 bases; unmatched bases: 6. The CDR3 is 14 residues long. The germline V gene encodes CDR1 SEHNR and CDR2 FQNEAQ (reference sequence). CDR3 in DNA: TGTGCCAGCAGCCCCACTAGCGGTGACTACGAGCAGTACTTC. Translated: CASSPTSGDYEQYF.

The chain combines TRBV2 with TRBJ2-1; D may be TRBD2 (5 bases). Germline-derived CDR1 and CDR2 are SNHLY and FYNNEI. The germline V and J ends were trimmed by 0 bases and 8 bases, with 14 bases remaining between them. This CDR3 region has 15 residues. The chain's CDR3 is CASSEALPEGDEQFF. In nucleotides, the CDR3 is TGTGCCAGCAGTGAAGCGCTTCCCGAGGGCGATGAGCAGTTCTTC.

The chain combines TRBV28 with TRBJ1-1; D is uncertain. Trimming cost V 8 bases and J 1 base, with 11 bases left between them. The CDR3 is made up of 13 amino acids. The germline gives CDR1 MDHEN, CDR2 SYDVKM. The CDR3 sequence: CASVLTWNTEAFF. CDR3 nucleotide sequence: TGTGCCAGCGTACTGACTTGGAACACTGAAGCTTTCTTT.

The chain carries TRBV9 and TRBJ1-1; possible D gene TRBD1, 5 bases. Trimming removed 0 bases from V and 4 bases from J, with 16 bases in between. The germline CDR1 and CDR2 sequences are SGDLS and YYNGEE. CDR3 size: 16 residues. The CDR3, as DNA: TGTGCCAGCAGCGTAGTAGGGGTCCCGTCGAGCACTGAAGCTTTCTTT. The encoded protein is CASSVVGVPSSTEAFF.

The genes are TRBV6-1 and TRBJ2-7; D remains ambiguous. This CDR3 contains 14 residues. CDR1 and CDR2 from the germline V gene are MNHNS and SASEGT. V was shortened by 3 bases and J by 2 bases, with 11 bases between the two germline ends. The CDR3, as DNA: TGTGCCAGCAGTGAGGGTGATCTTACCTACGAGCAGTACTTC. This encodes CASSEGDLTYEQYF.

The count of this clone is one. The V call is TRBV7-9, the J call TRBJ2-5, with D unclear. The ends were cut back, 2 bases at V and 2 bases at J, with 9 bases in the middle. This CDR3 is built from 14 residues. CDR1 is SEHNR and CDR2 is FQNEAQ in the germline V gene (reference sequence). CDR3 loop: CASSLSHGQETQYF. The CDR3, as DNA: TGTGCCAGCAGCTTATCCCACGGGCAAGAGACCCAGTACTTC.